Listed below are T cell receptor beta chains from one sample, sequenced in a study of PD-1 blockade in classical Hodgkin lymphoma. Measured with immunoSEQ multiplex PCR; TCRdb has only the in-frame clones, and not every one. Of tens of thousands of clones in the sample, nearly 95% are singletons; the top ten hold 2% to 3%. The sample consisted of peripheral blood mononuclear cells (PBMCs). The receptors come from a human donor with classical Hodgkin lymphoma. Both conserved end residues are part of each CDR3. The D gene is left open where the match is weak. Size tells how often a clone was seen (once, few, many) or the class of an expanded clone, and some rows leave it out.

TRBJ1-5 NA TRBV15 NA CATSRDRGGHQPQHF TGTGCCACCAGCAGAGATCGGGGAGGGCATCAGCCCCAGCATTTT
TRBJ2-7 NA TRBV29-1 NA CSVQANTYEQYF TGCAGCGTTCAGGCCAATACCTACGAGCAGTACTTC
TRBJ2-5 NA TRBV10-3 NA CAISESGAGETQYF TGTGCCATCAGTGAGTCTGGAGCCGGGGAGACCCAGTACTTC
TRBJ2-5 NA TRBV18 NA CASSDPYQETQYF TGTGCCAGCTCAGATCCGTACCAAGAGACCCAGTACTTC
TRBJ2-5 NA TRBV5-5 TRBD2 CASSPSGGAKTQYF TGTGCCAGCAGCCCGAGCGGGGGGGCAAAGACCCAGTACTTC
TRBJ2-1 NA TRBV5-1 TRBD1 CASSFAQGVYNEQFF TGCGCCAGCAGCTTCGCACAGGGGGTCTACAATGAGCAGTTCTTC
TRBJ2-1 NA TRBV7-3 NA CASSLSASDSSYNEQFF TGTGCCAGCAGCTTATCGGCCTCTGACAGCTCCTACAATGAGCAGTTCTTC
TRBJ1-1 NA TRBV7-9 NA CASSSGLGTEAFF TGTGCCAGCAGCTCCGGGCTGGGCACTGAAGCTTTCTTT
TRBJ1-1 NA TRBV10-2 TRBD1 CASSETRGFGDRGASATRNTEAFF TGCGCCAGCAGTGAGACCAGAGGGTTCGGGGACAGGGGGGCAAGTGCGACCAGGAACACTGAAGCTTTCTTT
TRBJ2-3 NA TRBV10-3 TRBD2 CAIRTREGTDTQYF TGTGCCATCAGGACACGGGAGGGCACAGATACGCAGTATTTT
TRBJ2-7 few TRBV27 NA CASTMVWGAEQYF TGTGCCAGCACCATGGTATGGGGTGCCGAGCAGTACTTC
TRBJ1-3 NA TRBV9 NA CASSANQGFGNTIYF TGTGCCAGCAGCGCCAACCAGGGGTTTGGAAACACCATATATTTT
TRBJ1-5 once TRBV6-5 NA CASREMGQPQHF TGTGCCAGCAGAGAAATGGGTCAGCCCCAGCATTTT
TRBJ2-5 NA TRBV5-4 NA CASSPRTAQETQYF TGTGCCAGCAGCCCCAGGACGGCTCAAGAGACCCAGTACTTC
TRBJ2-1 NA TRBV29-1 NA CSVGGHRDAYNEQFF TGCAGCGTTGGGGGCCACAGGGATGCCTACAATGAGCAGTTCTTC
TRBJ1-1 NA TRBV19 TRBD1 CASSIGQGPSGEAFF TGTGCCAGTAGTATAGGACAGGGGCCCAGCGGGGAAGCTTTCTTT
TRBJ1-2 once TRBV7-8 TRBD1 CASSTGQAQGYTF TGTGCCAGCAGCACGGGACAGGCTCAAGGCTACACCTTC
TRBJ2-7 NA TRBV19 NA CASSQAGQRTYEQYF TGTGCCAGTAGCCAAGCCGGCCAGAGGACCTACGAGCAGTACTTC
TRBJ2-7 NA TRBV5-1 TRBD2 CASSSGGTSGTYEQYF TGCGCCAGCAGCTCAGGGGGGACTAGCGGCACCTACGAGCAGTACTTC
TRBJ2-5 NA TRBV4-3 NA CASSQRDGTYQETQYF TGCGCCAGCAGCCAGCGGGACGGAACGTACCAAGAGACCCAGTACTTC